The 29 T cell receptor beta chains listed next were all sequenced from one sample in a study of neoadjuvant anti-PD-1 for oral cavity cancer. This sample's time point: after neoadjuvant nivolumab, at surgical resection. Profiling relied on immunoSEQ multiplex PCR, and the TCRdb table lists in-frame clones only, not all of them. The sample lists 20,000 to 25,000 clones, around 43% occurring once. Sequences were derived from tumor tissue, sampled after nivolumab (anti-PD-1) treatment. Every receptor here comes from a person between 35 and 79 years old with oral cavity squamous cell carcinoma.

CDR3 sequence reads: CASSSAWGDTQYF. CDR3 nucleotide sequence: TGTGCCAGCAGCTCCGCTTGGGGGGACACGCAGTATTTT. The chain recombines TRBV7-8 with TRBJ2-3; tentative D call: TRBD2 (6 bases). Trimming removed 4 bases from V and 9 bases from J, with 14 bases in between. The CDR3 is made up of 13 amino acids. The germline gives CDR1 SGHVS, CDR2 FQNEAQ.

This clone was observed a single time. V is TRBV10-1 and J is TRBJ2-1; D possibly corresponds to TRBD2 (6 bases). CDR3 size: 15 residues. CDR1 and CDR2 (germline): WNHNN, SYGVQD (reference sequence). V dropped 6 bases and J dropped 7 bases, with 19 bases sitting between them. Here the CDR3 DNA reads TGCGCCAGCAGCCTAACAGCGGGTCTTTATAATGAGCAGTTCTTC. It translates to CASSLTAGLYNEQFF.

CDR3 DNA: TGTGCCAGCAGTCCCACATTTCAAGAGACCCAGTACTTC. Translated, it gives CASSPTFQETQYF. The chain carries TRBV27 and TRBJ2-5; D call uncertain. The CDR3 has 13 amino acids. Germline values: CDR1 MNHEY, CDR2 SMNVEV (reference sequence). Trimming stripped 5 bases from V and 2 bases from J, with 9 bases between.

The chain uses TRBV18 and TRBJ2-1, with 8 bases aligning to TRBD1. The CDR3 extends over 14 amino acids. V trimming: 4 bases; J trimming: 9 bases; junction bases outside the gene matches: 8. Germline V gene lookup returns CDR1 KGHSH and CDR2 LQKENI. CDR3 loop: CASSQPGGRSEQFF. CDR3 coding DNA: TGTGCCAGCTCACAACCAGGGGGCCGGAGTGAGCAGTTCTTC.

The V gene is TRBV6-1, the J gene TRBJ1-4, with D possibly matching TRBD1 (5 bases). CDR1 is MNHNS and CDR2 is SASEGT in the germline V gene. The CDR3 loop spans 14 amino acids. Trimming took 7 bases from V and 5 from J, leaving 14 bases between them. The CDR3 bases are TGTGCCAGCAAAGGGGCAGCCACAAATGAAAAACTGTTTTTT. Amino acid sequence: CASKGAATNEKLFF.

The CDR3 is CAWRPRGQENTIYF. The CDR3 nucleotides are TGTGCCTGGAGACCAAGGGGGCAGGAAAACACCATATATTTT. The chain couples TRBV30 to TRBJ1-3, with TRBD1 identical over 7 bases. In germline, CDR1 is GTSNPN, CDR2 SVGIG (reference sequence). The CDR3 spans 14 residues. V was clipped by 3 bases and J by 6 bases; unmatched bases: 8.

This chain uses TRBV9 with TRBJ2-1; no clear D. The ends were cut back, 1 base at V and 8 bases at J, with 10 bases in the middle. The CDR3 loop spans 13 amino acids. CDR1 SGDLS and CDR2 YYNGEE come from the germline V gene. CDR3 in amino acids: CASSVSQADEQFF. In DNA, the CDR3 is TGTGCCAGCAGCGTAAGTCAGGCGGATGAGCAGTTCTTC.

There are a few counts of this clone. The genes are TRBV19 and TRBJ2-2; 8 bases align to TRBD1. The germline CDR1 and CDR2 sequences are LNHDA and SQIVND (reference sequence). Unmatched junction bases numbered 1, after V lost 3 bases and J lost 4 bases. The CDR3 consists of 14 residues. The CDR3 nucleotides read TGTGCCAGTAGTATCAGGGGGCCCACCGGGGAGCTGTTTTTT. This translates into CASSIRGPTGELFF.

This rearrangement joins TRBV4-1 to TRBJ2-4; a possible D gene is TRBD2 (6 bases). V lost 3 bases, J lost 6 bases, and 15 bases lay in between. CDR1 is MGHRA and CDR2 is YSYEKL in the germline V gene. The CDR3 loop spans 15 amino acids. The CDR3 reads CASSHPGVGGNIQYF. The CDR3, as DNA: TGCGCCAGCAGCCACCCGGGGGTAGGAGGAAACATTCAGTACTTC.

The chain has TRBV7-9 and TRBJ1-2; D might be TRBD1 (6 bases). This CDR3 region has 15 residues. Per the germline V gene, CDR1 is SEHNR and CDR2 is FQNEAQ (reference sequence). Trimming left V 7 bases short and J 6 bases short, with 21 bases between. In DNA, the CDR3 is TGTGCCAGCACAGCTTCTATCGGGGGCGCCCATGGCTACACCTTC. This encodes CASTASIGGAHGYTF.

The gene calls are TRBV9 and TRBJ1-1; D unclear. V lost 4 bases and J 6 bases, leaving 13 bases between the germline ends. The CDR3 sequence is 13 residues long. CDR1 and CDR2 from the germline V gene are SGDLS and YYNGEE. The CDR3 DNA is TGTGCCAGCAGCCCCCGAGTCGGCCCTGAAGCTTTCTTT. It translates to CASSPRVGPEAFF. Supplemented by reference TRBV9 and TRBJ1-1, the full variable domain reads DSGVTQTPKHLITATGQRVTLRCSPRSGDLSVYWYQQSLDQGLQFLIQYYNGEERAKGNILERFSAQQFPDLHSELNLSSLELGDSALYFCASSPRVGPEAFFGQGTRLTVV.

This rearrangement joins TRBV6-5 to TRBJ2-5; 8 bases are shared with TRBD2. The V gene end was trimmed by 6 bases and the J gene end by 5 bases; junction bases not matched to a gene: 11. Germline CDR1 MNHEY, CDR2 SVGAGI. The length of the CDR3 is 15 residues. The CDR3 nucleotides are TGTGCCAGCAGAGAGCCCGGGGGGGCCAGTGAGACCCAGTACTTC. Translation gives CASREPGGASETQYF.

Only one count was recorded for this clone. The chain's CDR3 is CASRSGTGGLYEQYF. The CDR3 DNA is TGTGCCAGCAGATCCGGGACAGGGGGCTTGTACGAGCAGTACTTC. J is TRBJ2-7 and V is TRBV5-4; TRBD1 matches 12 bases. The CDR3 runs to 15 residues. Per germline, CDR1 SGHNT and CDR2 YYREEE (reference sequence). J lost 4 bases, V lost 5 bases, and 7 bases had no gene match. The whole variable domain, filled in from reference TRBV5-4 and TRBJ2-7, reads ETGVTQSPTHLIKTRGQQVTLRCSSQSGHNTVSWYQQALGQGPQFIFQYYREEENGRGNFPPRFSGLQFPNYSSELNVNALELDDSALYLCASRSGTGGLYEQYFGPGTRLTVT.

This clone was recorded a few times. This sequence joins TRBV5-8 and TRBJ2-1, with 10 bases that match TRBD2. Germline CDR1 reads SGHTS; CDR2 reads YDEGEE. The CDR3 covers 16 residues. V was pared by 0 bases and J by 7 bases, with 7 bases of the junction left unmatched. CDR3 bases: TGTGCCAGCAGCTTGGGAGCGGGGGGGCCCTGGAATGAGCAGTTCTTC. Residues: CASSLGAGGPWNEQFF.

This chain uses TRBV4-1 with TRBJ1-2; D not resolved. The V gene lost 0 bases and the J gene lost 8 bases, with 7 bases spanning the gap. The CDR3 has 12 amino acids. Germline V gene data show CDR1 as MGHRA and CDR2 as YSYEKL. The CDR3 region is CASSQDFQGYTF. CDR3 DNA sequence: TGCGCCAGCAGCCAAGATTTCCAAGGCTACACCTTC.

Comments on this clone: A much larger clone lies one base from this, so it may be a read error. This rearrangement joins TRBV6-4 to TRBJ1-1, with a tentative D call TRBD1 (5 bases). V was pared by 3 bases and J by 1 base, with 9 bases between. The CDR3 covers 14 residues. CDR1 and CDR2 (germline): MRHNA, SNTAGT. The CDR3 loop is CASSELGANTEAFF. CDR3 nucleotide sequence: TGTGCCAGCAGTGAGCTTGGGGCGAACACTGAAGCTTTCTTT.

The gene calls are TRBV5-1 and TRBJ2-5; the D is unclear. This CDR3 region has 11 residues. The V gene lost 4 bases and the J gene lost 4 bases, with 5 bases spanning the gap. The germline gives CDR1 SGHRS, CDR2 YFSETQ. The CDR3 reads CASSLRETQYF. The CDR3 DNA follows: TGCGCCAGCAGCCTCCGAGAGACCCAGTACTTC. Combining the CDR3 with reference TRBV5-1 and TRBJ2-5 gives the whole variable domain KAGVTQTPRYLIKTRGQQVTLSCSPISGHRSVSWYQQTPGQGLQFLFEYFSETQRNKGNFPGRFSGRQFSNSRSEMNVSTLELGDSALYLCASSLRETQYFGPGTRLLVL.

The V gene is TRBV7-2, the J gene TRBJ1-6, with D possibly matching TRBD1 (5 bases). The ends were cut back, 1 base at V and 4 bases at J, with 17 bases in the middle. Germline-derived CDR1 and CDR2 are SGHTA and FQGNSA. The CDR3 is 18 amino acids. The CDR3, as DNA: TGTGCCAGCAGCTTAGGGGGGTCCCCCCCGATTTATAATTCACCCCTCCACTTT. Translating it yields CASSLGGSPPIYNSPLHF.

The V and J genes are TRBV6-1 and TRBJ1-5; D gene ambiguous. Germline values: CDR1 MNHNS, CDR2 SASEGT. The V end lost 1 base, the J end lost 10 bases, and 17 bases lay between the germline ends. This CDR3 region has 15 residues. The CDR3 nucleotides are TGTGCCAGCAGTGAAGGGCTAGGGTTCGTTGGACCCCAGCATTTT. Translation gives CASSEGLGFVGPQHF.

The CDR3 region is CASSYSRSNSPLHF. CDR3 nucleotide sequence: TGTGCCAGCAGTTACTCGCGGAGTAATTCACCCCTCCACTTT. The chain is built from TRBV6-5 and TRBJ1-6; the D is unclear. Germline V CDR1 and CDR2: MNHEY, SVGAGI. CDR3 length: 14 residues. V lost 0 bases and J lost 6, with 6 bases in between.

The rearrangement links TRBV5-4 to TRBJ2-2; 11 nucleotides align to TRBD1. With V trimmed by 3 bases and J by 5 bases, 3 bases remained unmatched. The CDR3 is 15 amino acids. The germline V gene has CDR1 SGHNT and CDR2 YYREEE (reference sequence). CDR3 in amino acids: CASSYGTGGTGELFF. DNA for the CDR3: TGTGCCAGCAGCTACGGGACAGGGGGAACCGGGGAGCTGTTTTTT.

This clone appeared a few times. The chain links TRBV10-2 to TRBJ1-5; maybe TRBD1 (5 bases). CDR3 length equals 15 residues. Germline CDR1 WSHSY, CDR2 SAAADI. Trimming removed 6 bases at V and 0 bases at J, with 12 bases between. The chain's CDR3 is CASRGEMFSNQPQHF. Here the CDR3 DNA reads TGCGCCAGCAGGGGGGAAATGTTTAGCAATCAGCCCCAGCATTTT.

The chain links TRBV5-1 to TRBJ1-5, with TRBD1 as a possible D gene (6 bases). CDR3 length equals 15 residues. Looked up from germline, CDR1 is SGHRS and CDR2 is YFSETQ. Trimming pared 0 bases from V and 6 bases from J, leaving 13 bases between. CDR3 DNA: TGCGCCAGCAGCTTGGTCCCGGGGGGCGGTCAGCCCCAGCATTTT. This codes for CASSLVPGGGQPQHF.

The CDR3 region is CASSLGSGDRTIGYTF. CDR3 coding DNA: TGTGCCAGCTCGTTGGGGAGCGGGGACAGAACTATTGGCTACACCTTC. The chain recombines TRBV18 with TRBJ1-2; 7 positions match TRBD1. The CDR3 runs 16 residues. Germline loops: CDR1 KGHSH, CDR2 LQKENI. Losses at the gene ends were 6 bases for V and 7 bases for J; bases not matched to a gene: 17.

The chain links TRBV6-5 to TRBJ1-1, with a weak D call TRBD1 (6 bases). The CDR3 length is 12 residues. V was shortened by 6 bases and J by 6 bases, with 11 bases between the two germline ends. Germline lookup yields CDR1 MNHEY and CDR2 SVGAGI. CDR3 coding DNA: TGTGCCAGCAGCCCCAGGGGCGCTGAAGCTTTCTTT. Translated, it gives CASSPRGAEAFF.

The chain employs TRBV7-2 and TRBJ2-7; D might be TRBD2 (6 bases). Germline CDR1 SGHTA, CDR2 FQGNSA. The V end lost 5 bases, the J end lost 2 bases, and 16 bases lay between the germline ends. CDR3 length: 15 amino acids. The CDR3 DNA reads TGTGCCAGCAGCCCCGACCCGCGGGGAGCCTACGAGCAGTACTTC. Its protein product is CASSPDPRGAYEQYF.

The J gene is TRBJ1-6, the V gene TRBV29-1, with 8 nucleotides matching TRBD1. J gave up 8 bases and V 5 bases, and 5 bases lay outside the gene matches. Germline assignment: CDR1 SQVTM and CDR2 ANQGSEA. The CDR3 extends over 13 amino acids. The CDR3 DNA reads as TGCAGCGTTCAATCAGGGGGCGATTCACCCCTCCACTTT. Its protein is CSVQSGGDSPLHF.

CDR3 residues: CASRGGLASDTQYF. In DNA, the CDR3 is TGTGCCAGCAGGGGTGGTCTAGCTTCAGATACGCAGTATTTT. V usage is TRBV6-1 and J usage is TRBJ2-3; TRBD2 is a possible D gene (5 bases). Germline lookup yields CDR1 MNHNS and CDR2 SASEGT. With 6 bases removed from V and 4 bases from J, the gap between germline ends came to 14 bases. The CDR3 consists of 14 residues.

This chain links TRBV7-9 with TRBJ1-2; 11 bases match TRBD1. CDR3 length equals 15 residues. The V and J ends lost 6 bases and 4 bases, in that order; junction bases with no gene match: 7. CDR1 SEHNR and CDR2 FQNEAQ come from the germline V gene (reference sequence). This CDR3 reads CASSFGTGGLYGYTF. The CDR3 nucleotides read TGTGCCAGCAGTTTCGGGACAGGGGGACTCTATGGCTACACCTTC.